This T cell receptor beta chain appears in the sequencing data of a study of blood T cell repertoires in COVID-19. Study overall: Sites in the United States, Italy and Spain provided acute and convalescent COVID-19 samples. T cells, B-cell-depleted T cells, or PBMCs supplied cDNA or gDNA.

The protocol was immunoSEQ multiplex PCR, while the TCRdb copy is restricted to in-frame clones and leaves out a portion. The data contain hundreds of thousands of clones, about nine tenths of them singletons. The TCR sequence derives from a woman between 18 and 30 years old who had recovered from COVID-19. Sequenced: PBMCs or T cells enriched from blood (not recorded which).

As DNA, the CDR3 is TGTGCCAGCAGCCCCAGTTTAAGCTCTGGAAACACCATATATTTT. Translation: CASSPSLSSGNTIYF. The V call is TRBV7-9, the J call TRBJ1-3; D remains ambiguous. CDR1 SEHNR and CDR2 FQNEAQ come from the germline V gene (reference sequence). This CDR3 comprises 15 residues. Trimming took 5 bases from V and 0 from J, leaving 11 bases between them.